These T cell receptor beta chains were read from a single sample in a study of early T cells in non-severe SARS-CoV-2 infection. TCRdb recomputed calls from the 5' RACE reads with MiXCR, one row per CDR3 protein. In the table there are around 30,000 distinct CDR3 sequences, roughly 5% of which are singletons. Sequenced sample: whole blood. These receptors all stem from an adult who was a healthcare worker with PCR-confirmed SARS-CoV-2 infection or an uninfected control (not recorded which). CDR3s include the opening cysteine and the closing phenylalanine or tryptophan. A D gene is named only where the DNA matches it firmly. For some rows the clone size is stated as once, few or many, or as a class when expanded; others skip it.

v_gene: TRBV19
abundance: many
d_gene: TRBD1
len: 15
j_gene: TRBJ2-1
CDR3aa: CATAAGTGYYNEQFF
CDR3nt: TGTGCCACAGCCGCCGGGACAGGGTACTACAATGAGCAGTTCTTC

v_gene: TRBV12-3/TRBV12-4
abundance: many
d_gene: NA
len: 15
j_gene: TRBJ2-2
CDR3aa: CASSSASLNTGELFF
CDR3nt: TGTGCCAGCAGTTCTGCTAGCCTGAACACCGGGGAGCTGTTTTTT

v_gene: TRBV20-1
abundance: many
d_gene: TRBD2
len: 16
j_gene: TRBJ2-5
CDR3aa: CSARDIQRGAQETQYF
CDR3nt: TGCAGTGCTAGAGATATCCAGCGGGGGGCCCAAGAGACCCAGTACTTC

v_gene: TRBV20-1
abundance: many
d_gene: TRBD2
len: 14
j_gene: TRBJ2-1
CDR3aa: CSAPPGLASAEQFF
CDR3nt: TGCAGTGCTCCTCCGGGACTAGCTTCGGCTGAGCAGTTCTTC

v_gene: TRBV12-3/TRBV12-4
abundance: many
d_gene: TRBD2
len: 16
j_gene: TRBJ2-1
CDR3aa: CASSPGLAEAYNEQFF
CDR3nt: TGTGCCAGCAGCCCGGGACTAGCGGAAGCCTACAATGAGCAGTTCTTC

v_gene: TRBV5-5
abundance: few
d_gene: TRBD1
len: 16
j_gene: TRBJ2-7
CDR3aa: CASSRAGQGLSYEQYF
CDR3nt: TGTGCCAGCAGCCGAGCGGGACAGGGGCTTTCCTACGAGCAGTACTTC

v_gene: TRBV30
abundance: many
d_gene: NA
len: 14
j_gene: TRBJ1-5
CDR3aa: CAWSRQIGNQPQHF
CDR3nt: TGTGCCTGGAGTCGACAGATAGGCAATCAGCCCCAGCATTTT

v_gene: TRBV3-1
abundance: few
d_gene: NA
len: 15
j_gene: TRBJ2-3
CDR3aa: CASSLKSDGKVGQYF
CDR3nt: TGTGCCAGCAGCCTCAAATCGGACGGCAAGGTCGGGCAGTATTTT

v_gene: TRBV20-1
abundance: many
d_gene: NA
len: 13
j_gene: TRBJ1-5
CDR3aa: CSARGSPDQPQHF
CDR3nt: TGCAGTGCTAGAGGCAGCCCGGATCAGCCCCAGCATTTT

v_gene: TRBV19
abundance: many
d_gene: NA
len: 15
j_gene: TRBJ1-3
CDR3aa: CASSILGASGNTIYF
CDR3nt: TGTGCCAGTAGTATTCTGGGGGCTTCTGGAAACACCATATATTTT

v_gene: TRBV20-1
abundance: few
d_gene: NA
len: 15
j_gene: TRBJ1-6
CDR3aa: CSARRGVVDNSPLHF
CDR3nt: TGCAGTGCTAGACGGGGGGTTGTCGATAATTCACCCCTCCACTTT

v_gene: TRBV20-1
abundance: NA
d_gene: TRBD2
len: 14
j_gene: TRBJ2-5
CDR3aa: CSASPREGRETQYF
CDR3nt: TGCAGTGCTAGTCCGCGGGAGGGCCGGGAGACCCAGTACTTC

v_gene: TRBV4-3
abundance: many
d_gene: NA
len: 13
j_gene: TRBJ2-1
CDR3aa: CASSRTPDGEQFF
CDR3nt: TGCGCCAGCAGCAGGACCCCGGACGGTGAGCAGTTCTTC

v_gene: TRBV5-3
abundance: NA
d_gene: NA
len: 14
j_gene: TRBJ2-7
CDR3aa: CARAWTGSSYEQYF
CDR3nt: TGTGCCAGAGCCTGGACGGGCAGCTCCTACGAGCAGTACTTC

v_gene: TRBV2
abundance: many
d_gene: NA
len: 13
j_gene: TRBJ1-2
CDR3aa: CASRADTVYGYTF
CDR3nt: TGTGCCAGCAGGGCCGATACAGTCTATGGCTACACCTTC

v_gene: TRBV20-1
abundance: many
d_gene: NA
len: 13
j_gene: TRBJ1-2
CDR3aa: CSAQRAPNYGYTF
CDR3nt: TGCAGTGCCCAACGGGCCCCCAACTATGGCTACACCTTC

v_gene: TRBV7-3
abundance: many
d_gene: NA
len: 14
j_gene: TRBJ1-1
CDR3aa: CASSLNMGPTEAFF
CDR3nt: TGTGCCAGCAGCTTAAATATGGGACCCACTGAAGCTTTCTTT

v_gene: TRBV28
abundance: many
d_gene: NA
len: 16
j_gene: TRBJ2-3
CDR3aa: CASSPLLAGGGDTQYF
CDR3nt: TGTGCCAGCAGTCCCTTACTAGCCGGAGGGGGAGATACGCAGTATTTT

v_gene: TRBV12-3/TRBV12-4
abundance: NA
d_gene: TRBD1
len: 13
j_gene: TRBJ1-1
CDR3aa: CASSPGQGGKAFF
CDR3nt: TGTGCCAGCAGCCCGGGACAGGGGGGAAAAGCTTTCTTT

v_gene: TRBV7-6
abundance: many
d_gene: TRBD1
len: 14
j_gene: TRBJ2-3
CDR3aa: CASSSGQVRDTQYF
CDR3nt: TGTGCCAGCAGCTCCGGACAGGTTAGGGATACGCAGTATTTT

v_gene: TRBV20-1
abundance: many
d_gene: NA
len: 12
j_gene: TRBJ1-5
CDR3aa: CSTGPYNQPQHF
CDR3nt: TGCAGTACGGGACCGTACAATCAGCCCCAGCATTTT

v_gene: TRBV3-2
abundance: many
d_gene: NA
len: 16
j_gene: TRBJ2-1
CDR3aa: CASSQSPSGSYNEQFF
CDR3nt: TGTGCCAGCAGCCAATCCCCTAGCGGGTCCTACAATGAGCAGTTCTTC

v_gene: TRBV20-1
abundance: medium-sized
d_gene: TRBD1
len: 14
j_gene: TRBJ2-7
CDR3aa: CSARETGAWGEQYF
CDR3nt: TGCAGTGCTAGGGAAACAGGGGCGTGGGGGGAGCAGTACTTC

v_gene: TRBV24-1
abundance: many
d_gene: NA
len: 15
j_gene: TRBJ1-5
CDR3aa: CATSDFPRRNQPQHF
CDR3nt: TGTGCCACCAGTGATTTCCCTCGCAGAAATCAGCCCCAGCATTTT

v_gene: TRBV20-1
abundance: many
d_gene: NA
len: 16
j_gene: TRBJ2-5
CDR3aa: CSARGWSKGVGETQYF
CDR3nt: TGCAGTGCTAGAGGCTGGTCCAAGGGGGTCGGGGAGACCCAGTACTTC

v_gene: TRBV9
abundance: few
d_gene: TRBD1
len: 12
j_gene: TRBJ1-1
CDR3aa: CASSPGTVEAFF
CDR3nt: TGTGCCAGCAGCCCCGGGACAGTTGAAGCTTTCTTT

v_gene: TRBV29-1
abundance: many
d_gene: TRBD2
len: 12
j_gene: TRBJ2-7
CDR3aa: CSVDPGGDEQYF
CDR3nt: TGCAGCGTTGACCCTGGGGGGGACGAGCAGTACTTC

v_gene: TRBV7-9
abundance: few
d_gene: NA
len: 14
j_gene: TRBJ1-1
CDR3aa: CASSFFPSGTEAFF
CDR3nt: TGTGCCAGCAGCTTCTTCCCGTCGGGGACTGAAGCTTTCTTT

v_gene: TRBV2
abundance: many
d_gene: NA
len: 18
j_gene: TRBJ2-2
CDR3aa: CASSEGMRIQMNTGELFF
CDR3nt: TGTGCCAGCAGTGAGGGAATGAGGATTCAGATGAACACCGGGGAGCTGTTTTTT

v_gene: TRBV12-3/TRBV12-4
abundance: many
d_gene: NA
len: 13
j_gene: TRBJ1-4
CDR3aa: CASRGSALGKLFF
CDR3nt: TGTGCCAGCAGGGGGTCAGCACTAGGGAAACTGTTTTTT

v_gene: TRBV6-5
abundance: many
d_gene: NA
len: 13
j_gene: TRBJ2-7
CDR3aa: CASSYNQGHEQYF
CDR3nt: TGTGCCAGCAGTTACAACCAGGGCCACGAGCAGTACTTC

v_gene: TRBV14
abundance: many
d_gene: TRBD1
len: 14
j_gene: TRBJ1-2
CDR3aa: CASSQLGGTGLGTF
CDR3nt: TGTGCCAGCAGCCAACTCGGAGGGACAGGCTTAGGTACCTTC

v_gene: TRBV7-2
abundance: NA
d_gene: TRBD2
len: 18
j_gene: TRBJ2-5
CDR3aa: CASSLPGLAGGYGETQYF
CDR3nt: TGTGCCAGCAGCCTACCGGGACTAGCGGGGGGGTATGGAGAGACCCAGTACTTC

v_gene: TRBV7-2
abundance: NA
d_gene: TRBD1
len: 16
j_gene: TRBJ2-5
CDR3aa: CASSLDGTGAVGTQYF
CDR3nt: TGTGCCAGCAGCTTAGACGGGACAGGGGCGGTTGGGACCCAGTACTTC

v_gene: TRBV3-1
abundance: NA
d_gene: TRBD1
len: 14
j_gene: TRBJ2-1
CDR3aa: CASSHASTGIEQFF
CDR3nt: TGTGCCAGCAGCCATGCCTCGACAGGGATTGAGCAGTTCTTC